The clone carrying this TCR beta chain occurred many times. This record comes from a study of molecular identifiers for immune sequencing clone quantification. TCRdb re-called the PCR reads with MiXCR, one entry per CDR3 protein. The table shows about 640,000 distinct CDR3 sequences, with 15% to 20% occurring only once. In germline, CDR1 is LGHNA, CDR2 YSLEER. The CDR3 loop spans 17 amino acids. Trimming cost V 2 bases and J 0 bases, with 14 bases left between them. The origin of this receptor is a human donor in good health. Some libraries in this study had Jurkat cell RNA spiked in. Material: naive CD8+ T cells from blood, with Jurkat cell RNA spiked in. The subset denotes: FACS-sorted CD8+CD4-CCR7+CD45RA+ naive T cells. The rearrangement joins TRBV4-3 to TRBJ1-3; the D is unclear. As DNA, the CDR3 is TGCGCCAGCAGCCAAAATCCAACGGGCTACTCTGGAAACACCATATATTTT. It codes for CASSQNPTGYSGNTIYF.